Sequencing of this TCR beta chain was carried out in a study of T cells in localized non-small cell lung cancer. Whole-study findings and limits: Density of T cells in blood, when higher, went with longer overall survival. Uninvolved adjacent lung had more T cell clonality than any other tissue, topping tumor.

There are a few counts of this clone. Its antigen is not known. Generated by immunoSEQ multiplex PCR, the TCRdb table keeps only in-frame clones and is missing some. Here the sample spans 2,000 or so clones, roughly 25% being singletons. The starting material was normal lung tissue next to the tumor, obtained before any cancer treatment. The sequence was obtained from a female donor aged 60 or older with stage III squamous cell lung carcinoma.

CDR3 sequence: CASRDGSTDTQYF. The CDR3, as DNA: TGTGCCAGCAGGGACGGGAGCACAGATACGCAGTATTTT. The V gene is TRBV7-2, the J gene TRBJ2-3; D not certain. Germline V gives CDR1 SGHTA, CDR2 FQGNSA. Between the trimmed V and J ends, which lost 6 bases and 0 bases, there was a span of 7 bases. This CDR3 is built from 13 residues.